These 26 T cell receptor beta chains originate from one sample sequenced in a study of monozygotic twins with inflammatory bowel disease (dated by TCRdb to the late 2010s). Library preparation used 5' RACE. The sequencer listed for this sample is Illumina HiSeq 2500. After the reads were reprocessed by TCRdb, one entry was made per CDR3 protein sequence, with no DNA. The sample's records list 110,000 to 150,000 distinct CDR3 sequences. About 1.2% of the sample belongs to the ten largest clones. Material for sequencing was blood. These receptors all stem from a human donor with ulcerative colitis or Crohn's disease, or a healthy co-twin of an affected twin (not recorded which).

The rearrangement joins TRBV11-2 to TRBJ2-7; TCRdb calls TRBD1, which cannot be checked without DNA. Per germline, CDR1 SGHAT and CDR2 FQNNGV. The CDR3 has 14 amino acids. CDR3 sequence reads: CASSSPDPNYEQYF.

The J gene is TRBJ2-7, the V gene TRBV5-4; TCRdb outputs TRBD2, but without DNA this stays unchecked. Germline CDR1 reads SGHNT; CDR2 reads YYREEE (reference sequence). The CDR3 extends over 16 amino acids. CDR3 loop: CASSPRLAGGVYEQYF.

V is TRBV14 and J is TRBJ2-1; TCRdb calls TRBD2, which cannot be checked without DNA. The germline gives CDR1 SGHDN, CDR2 FVKESK. This CDR3 region has 14 residues. The CDR3 protein is CASRGRLGSNEQFF.

This chain joins TRBV9 and TRBJ1-1; TCRdb names TRBD1, which stays unverified in the absence of DNA. This CDR3 comprises 16 residues. The V gene's germline CDR1 is SGDLS and CDR2 YYNGEE. This chain's CDR3 is CASSVGEGYLNTEAFF.

V gene TRBV20-1 combines with J gene TRBJ2-1; TCRdb's D gene call, TRBD2, goes unchecked for lack of DNA. This CDR3 is 16 amino acids long. The germline gives CDR1 DFQATT, CDR2 SNEGSKA (reference sequence). The CDR3: CSASKLLAGIHNEQFF.

The chain has TRBV30 and TRBJ1-3. Germline V gene data show CDR1 as GTSNPN and CDR2 as SVGIG (reference sequence). The CDR3 spans 12 residues. CDR3 sequence: CALSGGQDTIYF.

The chain is built from TRBV5-1 and TRBJ2-2; TCRdb outputs TRBD1, but without DNA this stays unchecked. The germline V gene encodes CDR1 SGHRS and CDR2 YFSETQ. The CDR3 is made up of 14 amino acids. The CDR3 region is CAGSGHPTTGELFF.

The chain employs TRBV27 and TRBJ2-3; TCRdb calls TRBD1, which cannot be checked without DNA. The CDR3 sequence is 15 residues long. Germline CDR1 and CDR2: MNHEY and SMNVEV (reference sequence). The CDR3: CASDARGPSTDTQYF.

This sequence joins TRBV12-3 or TRBV12-4 and TRBJ2-1; checking the TCRdb D call of TRBD2 is not possible without DNA. This CDR3 comprises 18 residues. This chain's CDR3 is CASSTGTSGRRSYNEQFF.

This chain joins TRBV18 and TRBJ2-7; the TCRdb D gene call, TRBD1, has no DNA to confirm it. Germline values: CDR1 KGHSH, CDR2 LQKENI. CDR3 length: 19 residues. CDR3 region: CASSLRDRGTSGTSYEQYF.

The V call is TRBV18, the J call TRBJ2-7; TCRdb's D gene call, TRBD1, goes unchecked for lack of DNA. The CDR3 has 14 amino acids. Germline V lookup: CDR1 KGHSH, CDR2 LQKENI. CDR3 in amino acids: CASSPRTGGPEQYF. Full variable domain (missing parts from reference TRBV18 and TRBJ2-7): NAGVMQNPRHLVRRRGQEARLRCSPMKGHSHVYWYRQLPEEGLKFMVYLQKENIIDESGMPKERFSAEFPKEGPSILRIQQVVRGDSAAYFCASSPRTGGPEQYFGPGTRLTVT.

The chain uses TRBV29-1 and TRBJ2-1; the TCRdb D gene call, TRBD1, has no DNA to confirm it. Germline V gene lookup returns CDR1 SQVTM and CDR2 ANQGSEA. This CDR3 is built from 12 residues. CDR3 sequence: CSVVGRGNEQFF.

The chain combines TRBV20-1 with TRBJ1-1; the TCRdb call, TRBD1, lacks DNA for checking. The CDR3 runs to 14 residues. Per the germline V gene, CDR1 is DFQATT and CDR2 is SNEGSKA (reference sequence). The CDR3 sequence: CSASRDRVNTEAFF.

The rearrangement joins TRBV28 to TRBJ2-7; TCRdb's assignment of TRBD2 cannot be checked, as there is no DNA. The CDR3 contains 14 residues. Germline CDR1 reads MDHEN; CDR2 reads SYDVKM. CDR3 sequence reads: CASGDSGSYYEQYF.

The gene calls are TRBV25-1 and TRBJ2-6. Germline V gene sequence: CDR1 MGHDK, CDR2 SYGVNS. This CDR3 spans 13 amino acids. This CDR3 is CASTVSGANVLTF. Complete variable domain (other parts from reference TRBV25-1 and TRBJ2-6): EADIYQTPRYLVIGTGKKITLECSQTMGHDKMYWYQQDPGMELHLIHYSYGVNSTEKGDLSSESTVSRIRTEHFPLTLESARPSHTSQYLCASTVSGANVLTFGAGSRLTVL.

The rearrangement links TRBV11-2 to TRBJ2-1; the TCRdb D gene call, TRBD1, has no DNA to confirm it. This CDR3 region has 18 residues. The germline V gene encodes CDR1 SGHAT and CDR2 FQNNGV. CDR3 loop: CASSSPESPGDGRAEQFF.

V usage is TRBV20-1 and J usage is TRBJ2-3; checking the TCRdb D call of TRBD1 is not possible without DNA. Germline CDR1 is DFQATT and CDR2 is SNEGSKA (reference sequence). The CDR3 has 13 residues. CDR3 sequence reads: CSARVTGTDTQYF.

The rearrangement links TRBV6-1 to TRBJ1-5; TCRdb gives TRBD1 as the D gene, but with no DNA this cannot be confirmed. This CDR3 comprises 15 residues. CDR1 and CDR2 from the germline V gene are MNHNS and SASEGT. This CDR3 reads CASREIRGTPQPQHF.

The chain is built from TRBV2 and TRBJ1-5; TCRdb names TRBD1, which stays unverified in the absence of DNA. The CDR3 extends over 15 amino acids. Germline CDR1 reads SNHLY; CDR2 reads FYNNEI. Here the CDR3 reads CASKVDRGNNQPQHF. The full variable domain, in which reference TRBV2 and TRBJ1-5 provide the parts outside the CDR3, is EPEVTQTPSHQVTQMGQEVILRCVPISNHLYFYWYRQILGQKVEFLVSFYNNEISEKSEIFDDQFSVERPDGSNFTLKIRSTKLEDSAMYFCASKVDRGNNQPQHFGDGTRLSIL.

The CDR3 reads CASSVYRDRSYNEQFF. The rearrangement uses TRBV25-1 and TRBJ2-1; TCRdb gives TRBD1 as the D gene, but with no DNA this cannot be confirmed. The CDR3 spans 16 residues. From germline, CDR1 is MGHDK and CDR2 SYGVNS.

This chain uses TRBV18 with TRBJ2-1. Germline loops: CDR1 KGHSH, CDR2 LQKENI. There are 13 residues in the CDR3. CDR3 amino acids: CASSPPLVDEQFF.

The V call is TRBV29-1, the J call TRBJ1-2; the TCRdb D gene call, TRBD1, has no DNA to confirm it. This CDR3 comprises 14 residues. Germline lookup yields CDR1 SQVTM and CDR2 ANQGSEA. CDR3 sequence: CSVDVRGLGYGYTF.

This rearrangement joins TRBV20-1 to TRBJ2-5. The germline V gene encodes CDR1 DFQATT and CDR2 SNEGSKA (reference sequence). The CDR3 covers 13 residues. CDR3 in amino acids: CSARVWRRETQYF.

The chain links TRBV27 to TRBJ2-7; the TCRdb D gene call, TRBD2, has no DNA to confirm it. CDR3 size: 15 residues. Germline-derived CDR1 and CDR2 are MNHEY and SMNVEV (reference sequence). CDR3: CASSLRLAGVYEQYF.

This chain connects TRBV10-3 to TRBJ1-2; checking the TCRdb D call of TRBD1 is not possible without DNA. The CDR3 consists of 12 residues. Germline CDR1 is ENHRY and CDR2 is SYGVKD. This CDR3 reads CAITGGADGYTF.

The chain employs TRBV30 and TRBJ2-2; there is no DNA to check the TCRdb D call of TRBD2. Germline V gives CDR1 GTSNPN, CDR2 SVGIG (reference sequence). The length of the CDR3 is 15 residues. The CDR3 loop is CAWSVGRVEAGELFF.